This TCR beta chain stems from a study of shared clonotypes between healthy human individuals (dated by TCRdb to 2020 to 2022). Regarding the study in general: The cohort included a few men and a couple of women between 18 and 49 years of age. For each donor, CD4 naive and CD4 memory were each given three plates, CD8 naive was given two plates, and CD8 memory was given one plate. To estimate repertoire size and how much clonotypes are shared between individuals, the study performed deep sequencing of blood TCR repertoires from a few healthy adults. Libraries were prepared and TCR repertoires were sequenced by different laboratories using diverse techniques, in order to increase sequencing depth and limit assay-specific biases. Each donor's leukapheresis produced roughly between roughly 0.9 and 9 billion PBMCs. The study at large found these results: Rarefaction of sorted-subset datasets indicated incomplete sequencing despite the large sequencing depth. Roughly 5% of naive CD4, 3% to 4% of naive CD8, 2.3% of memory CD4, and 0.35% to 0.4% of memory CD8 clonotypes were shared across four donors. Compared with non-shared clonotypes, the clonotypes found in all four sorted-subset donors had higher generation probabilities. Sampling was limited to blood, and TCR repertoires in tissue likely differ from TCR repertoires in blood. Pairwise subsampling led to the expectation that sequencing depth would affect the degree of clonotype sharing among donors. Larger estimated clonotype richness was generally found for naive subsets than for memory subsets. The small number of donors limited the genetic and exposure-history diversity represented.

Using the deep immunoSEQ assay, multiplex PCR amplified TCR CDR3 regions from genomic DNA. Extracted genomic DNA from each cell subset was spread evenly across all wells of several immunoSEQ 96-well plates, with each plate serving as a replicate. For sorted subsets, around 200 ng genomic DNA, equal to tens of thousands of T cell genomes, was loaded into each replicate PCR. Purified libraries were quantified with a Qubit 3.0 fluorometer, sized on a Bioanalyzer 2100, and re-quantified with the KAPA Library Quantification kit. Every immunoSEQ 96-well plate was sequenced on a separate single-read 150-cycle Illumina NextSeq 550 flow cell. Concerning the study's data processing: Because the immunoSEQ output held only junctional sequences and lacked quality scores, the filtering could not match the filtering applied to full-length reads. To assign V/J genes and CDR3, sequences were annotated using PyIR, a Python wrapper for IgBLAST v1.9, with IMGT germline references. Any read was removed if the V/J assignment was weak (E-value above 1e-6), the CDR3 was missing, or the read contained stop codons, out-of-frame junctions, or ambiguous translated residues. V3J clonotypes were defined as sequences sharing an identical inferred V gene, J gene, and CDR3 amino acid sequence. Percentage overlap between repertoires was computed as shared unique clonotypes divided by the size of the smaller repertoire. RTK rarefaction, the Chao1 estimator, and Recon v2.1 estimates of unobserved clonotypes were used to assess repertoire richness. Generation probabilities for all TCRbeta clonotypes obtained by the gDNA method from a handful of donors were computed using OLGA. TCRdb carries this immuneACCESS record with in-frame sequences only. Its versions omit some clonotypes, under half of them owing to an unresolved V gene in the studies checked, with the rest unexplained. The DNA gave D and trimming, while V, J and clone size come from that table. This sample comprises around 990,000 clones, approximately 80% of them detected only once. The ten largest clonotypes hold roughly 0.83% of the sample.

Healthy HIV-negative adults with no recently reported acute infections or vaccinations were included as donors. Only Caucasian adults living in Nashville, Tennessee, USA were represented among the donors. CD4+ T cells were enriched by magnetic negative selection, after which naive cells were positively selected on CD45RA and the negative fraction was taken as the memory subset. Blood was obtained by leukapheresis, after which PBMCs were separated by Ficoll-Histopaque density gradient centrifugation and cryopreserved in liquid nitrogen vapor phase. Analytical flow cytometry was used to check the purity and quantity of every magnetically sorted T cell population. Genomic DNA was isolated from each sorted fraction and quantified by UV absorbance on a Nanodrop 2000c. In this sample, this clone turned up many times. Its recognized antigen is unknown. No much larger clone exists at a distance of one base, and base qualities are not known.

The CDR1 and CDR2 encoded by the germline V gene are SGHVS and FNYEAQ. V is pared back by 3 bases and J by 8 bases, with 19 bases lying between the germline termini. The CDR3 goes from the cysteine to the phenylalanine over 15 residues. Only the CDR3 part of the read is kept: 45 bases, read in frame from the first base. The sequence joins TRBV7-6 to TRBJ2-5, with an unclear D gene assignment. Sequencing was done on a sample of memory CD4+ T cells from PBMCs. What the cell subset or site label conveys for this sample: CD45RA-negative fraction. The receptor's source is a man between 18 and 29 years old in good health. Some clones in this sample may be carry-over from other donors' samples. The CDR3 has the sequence CASSFTYSVGATQYF. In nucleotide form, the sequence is TGTGCCAGCAGCTTCACTTATTCAGTGGGTGCCACCCAGTACTTC.